Presented here are 3 T cell receptor beta chains from one specimen sequenced in a study of post-analysis software for immune sequencing data. Findings and limits, study-wide: In patients, about 5 TRBV segments were more frequent than in controls, with TRBV5-6, TRBV5-1 and TRBV20-1 among them.

Antigens of these TCRs are unknown. The library was made from cDNA and included unique molecular identifiers. MiXCR was run by TCRdb on the PCR reads, yielding one entry per CDR3 protein. The sample consists of about 680,000 distinct CDR3 sequences, 55% to 60% of them appearing once. Specimen: blood. These receptors were obtained from a girl aged 2 to 9 with multiple sclerosis.

The rearrangement uses TRBV3-1 and TRBJ2-1, with D perhaps matching TRBD1 (6 bases). Germline V CDR1 and CDR2: LGHDT, YNNKEL (reference sequence). This CDR3 region has 15 residues. V was pared by 5 bases and J by 4 bases, with 15 bases between. Written as DNA, the CDR3 is TGTGCCAGCAGCACCGCCGGGACACCATACAATGAGCAGTTCTTC. This translates into CASSTAGTPYNEQFF.

This clonotype appeared once. This chain joins TRBV25-1 and TRBJ2-5, with D possibly TRBD1 on 5 matching bases. Germline V gene data show CDR1 as MGHDK and CDR2 as SYGVNS. Trimming took 4 bases from V and 3 from J, leaving 12 bases between them. The CDR3 has 14 amino acids. CDR3 nucleotide sequence: TGTGCCAGCAGTGGACAGCCCATAGAAGAGACCCAGTACTTC. It is translated as CASSGQPIEETQYF. The full variable domain, with the rest looked up from reference TRBV25-1 and TRBJ2-5, is EADIYQTPRYLVIGTGKKITLECSQTMGHDKMYWYQQDPGMELHLIHYSYGVNSTEKGDLSSESTVSRIRTEHFPLTLESARPSHTSQYLCASSGQPIEETQYFGPGTRLLVL.

The V gene is TRBV4-2, the J gene TRBJ2-4, with 7 bases aligning to TRBD1. Gene TRBJ2-7 matches the end of the DNA better, so the J call may be wrong. There are 15 residues in the CDR3. Germline CDR1 reads LGHNA; CDR2 reads YNFKEQ. The CDR3 here is CASSQRQGAVYEQYF. The CDR3 DNA reads TGTGCCAGCAGCCAGAGACAGGGAGCGGTCTACGAGCAGTACTTC.